This T cell receptor beta chain was profiled in a study of blood T cells in healthy people across ages (dated by TCRdb to the mid-2010s). Looking at the study overall: Template switching captured roughly one uniquely barcoded TCR beta cDNA molecule per two T cells in model experiments. Age-related changes in TCR beta repertoire diversity were measured in the study by deep sequencing normalized with unique cDNA molecular identifiers. The donors were split into four age groups: young (average 16 years), middle-aged (more than 35), aged (62) and long-lived (over 75). To avoid experimental bias, donors of different ages were spread randomly across the sequencing lanes. Two additional independent replicas of 1 million unique cDNA reads from the same blood draw were analyzed for two donors (one aged 18 to 29 and one aged 80 or older).

The CDR3, cysteine through phenylalanine, is 14 amino acids long. This entry keeps only the CDR3 DNA: 42 bases, framed from base 1. V loses 3 bases, J loses 2 bases, and the germline ends lie 14 bases apart. CDR1 and CDR2 are drawn from the germline V gene (reference sequence): DFQATT, SNEGSKA. This clonotype was observed a handful of times. Its antigen is unknown. Nothing much larger sits one base from this clone, and base qualities are not available. The approximately 41 donors, aged about 6 to 95 years, were systemically healthy Caucasian individuals from Russia. Each donor gave ten milliliters of peripheral blood, collected into EDTA-treated Vacutainer tubes. Ficoll-Paque density-gradient centrifugation was used to isolate PBMCs, with at least 6 million per sample. Trizol reagent was used to extract total RNA from PBMCs, with at least 6 micrograms per sample. For every donor, an aliquot of PBMCs went through flow cytometry to measure the percentages of naive CD45RAhigh/CD27high T cells.

What the research found in general, with its limitations: A strong correlation was found between observed TCR beta diversity and the percentage of naive T cells measured by flow cytometry. Compared with the aged group, the long-lived group had more naive CD4+ T cells, fewer expanded clones and increased TCR diversity, suggesting age selection. Estimates of total diversity based on one million sequenced T cells were regarded as lower bounds and as underestimates. Conclusive comparison of naive and antigen-experienced compartments was prevented by the profiling of bulk unsorted PBMCs. Because donor CMV infection status was unknown, age-related changes in expanded clonotypes were potentially confounded. Observed TCR beta diversity per million T cells fell roughly linearly with age, and a significant reduction was already apparent by age roughly 41.

The library came from 5' RACE. Sequencing was performed on an Illumina HiSeq 2500. The second PCR ran for about 7 to 11 cycles and used a J-beta primer mix along with a sample-barcoded 5' primer. A unique molecular identifier was introduced onto each TCR beta cDNA molecule by a template-switch 5' adaptor carrying 12 random nucleotides. Each sample yielded at least 3 million CDR3-containing paired-end reads. The Mint cDNA synthesis kit, primed by a TRBC-specific oligonucleotide, was used to synthesize first-strand cDNA from all RNA. After uracil-DNA glycosylase treatment, a first 18-cycle PCR used universal primers M1SS and BC2_uni_R on all cDNA. Regarding the original processing steps: Each sample was normalized by randomly selecting 1 million high-quality reads, each carrying a distinct molecular identifier. Instead of being binned into consensus sequences, reads that shared molecular identifiers were thrown out. MiTCR, with a Q25 quality threshold and the strictest error-elimination algorithm, was used for CDR3 identification, clonotype clustering and error correction. A nonparametric unseen species model with Euler transformation was used to estimate lower-bound total TCR beta diversity. The raw public reads went through TCRdb reprocessing: fastp at Q25, MiXCR clone calling, in-frame beta chains kept. Identical CDR3 proteins give one entry, which carries the most common genes and DNA. The V and J calls were not made by the authors but by TCRdb's processing. This sample comprises about 780,000 distinct CDR3 sequences, around half of them detected only once. The top ten hold 15% to 20% of the sample.

Specimen: blood. The chain is encoded by TRBV20-1 joined to TRBJ2-7; matching of 6 bases hints at TRBD1 as the D gene. The clonotype originates from a man older than 75 in good health. The DNA reads TGCAGTGCTAGCTGGGACATGGGGACCTACGAGCAGTACTTC. Its protein product is CSASWDMGTYEQYF.